This TCR beta chain was identified in a study of control samples from healthy donors and cancer patients. The method was immunoSEQ multiplex PCR; TCRdb's version includes in-frame clones alone and lacks a portion of them. The sample records some 100,000 clones, approximately 93% being singletons. Trimming took 4 bases from V and 5 from J, leaving 5 bases between them. The CDR3 extends over 11 amino acids. The germline V gene has CDR1 LNHDA and CDR2 SQIVND (reference sequence). The origin of this receptor is a man between 18 and 29 years old in good health. The chain joins TRBV19 to TRBJ2-5; maybe TRBD2 (5 bases). Sequenced material: blood. The CDR3 bases are TGTGCCAGTAGTAGCGGGGAGACCCAGTACTTC. Residues: CASSSGETQYF.